These 20 T cell receptor beta chains share one sample of origin, sequenced in a study of CXCR3-negative and CXCR3-positive naive CD8 T cells. UMI-labeled 5' RACE yielded the TRB cDNA libraries. Reprocessing the 5' RACE reads, TCRdb reports a single entry for every CDR3 protein and omits DNA. Recorded for this sample: tens of thousands of distinct CDR3 sequences. Their cognate antigens are unknown. Notes on the study in general: The TRB CDR3s that CXCR3-positive naive cells carried were more hydrophobic than those of CXCR3-negative naive cells.

The sequencing input was naive CXCR3+ CD8+ T cells from blood. Subset of the sample: CD45RO-CCR7+CD27+CD95- naive CD8+ T cells expressing CXCR3 (TNR3+). The receptors were gathered from a human donor in good health. Some clones in this sample may be carry-over from other donors' samples.

The chain carries TRBV27 and TRBJ2-1. There are 13 residues in the CDR3. Germline V gives CDR1 MNHEY, CDR2 SMNVEV (reference sequence). CDR3: CGSSLQSYNEQFF.

This chain links TRBV28 with TRBJ1-2. The CDR3 length is 13 residues. Germline V lookup: CDR1 MDHEN, CDR2 SYDVKM. The CDR3 reads CASSLTVNYGYTF.

V and J are TRBV7-8 and TRBJ1-1. The germline CDR1 and CDR2 sequences are SGHVS and FQNEAQ. This CDR3 region has 16 residues. This chain's CDR3 is CASSLAPREGNTEAFF.

J is TRBJ2-7 and V is TRBV29-1; TCRdb lists TRBD2, though no DNA is available to test this call. This CDR3 comprises 15 residues. Germline lookup yields CDR1 SQVTM and CDR2 ANQGSEA. CDR3 sequence reads: CSVDGGPSSSYEQYF.

The chain employs TRBV28 and TRBJ2-3; the TRBD2 assignment by TCRdb is unverifiable without DNA. The germline V gene has CDR1 MDHEN and CDR2 SYDVKM. This CDR3 is 15 amino acids long. The CDR3 loop is CASSTLAGYTDTQYF.

V gene TRBV7-3 combines with J gene TRBJ2-3; TCRdb selects TRBD1, and the lack of DNA leaves this call unchecked. CDR1 SGHTA and CDR2 FQGTGA come from the germline V gene. The CDR3 is 16 amino acids. This CDR3 reads CASSALGRLSTDTQYF.

CDR3 loop: CASSSRDRFSNQPQHF. The chain joins TRBV7-2 to TRBJ1-5; with no DNA, the TCRdb D assignment of TRBD1 cannot be verified. CDR3 size: 16 residues. Germline V gene lookup returns CDR1 SGHTA and CDR2 FQGNSA.

The V gene is TRBV2, the J gene TRBJ2-7. The CDR3 spans 11 residues. The V gene's germline CDR1 is SNHLY and CDR2 FYNNEI. The CDR3 reads CASAPAYEQYF.

The chain is built from TRBV15 and TRBJ2-7; TCRdb lists TRBD1, though no DNA is available to test this call. Germline V gene data show CDR1 as LNHNV and CDR2 as YYDKDF (reference sequence). This CDR3 is built from 15 residues. The CDR3 protein is CATRASGGNGYEQYF.

V usage is TRBV2 and J usage is TRBJ1-6. The CDR3 is 14 residues long. CDR1 and CDR2 from the germline V gene are SNHLY and FYNNEI. CDR3 in amino acids: CASRTGLGDSPLHF.

J is TRBJ2-3 and V is TRBV20-1; TCRdb gives TRBD2 as the D gene, but with no DNA this cannot be confirmed. CDR3 length: 16 amino acids. The germline V gene has CDR1 DFQATT and CDR2 SNEGSKA (reference sequence). This CDR3 is CSALPPYDGGADTQYF.

The rearrangement uses TRBV7-6 and TRBJ2-1; TCRdb's D gene call, TRBD2, goes unchecked for lack of DNA. The CDR3 covers 15 residues. Germline assignment: CDR1 SGHVS and CDR2 FNYEAQ. Here the CDR3 reads CASSSRGGHKNEQFF.

V gene TRBV12-5 combines with J gene TRBJ2-1. The CDR3 consists of 13 residues. Germline V gives CDR1 LGHNT, CDR2 FRNRAP. The CDR3 loop reads CASGLGANNEQFF. Based on the CDR3 plus reference TRBV12-5 and TRBJ2-1, the full variable domain is DARVTQTPRHKVTEMGQEVTMRCQPILGHNTVFWYRQTMMQGLELLAYFRNRAPLDDSGMPKDRFSAEMPDATLATLKIQPSEPRDSAVYFCASGLGANNEQFFGPGTRLTVL.

The V gene is TRBV29-1, the J gene TRBJ1-1. Germline V CDR1 and CDR2: SQVTM, ANQGSEA. This CDR3 is 12 amino acids long. The CDR3 sequence: CSGGGLSAEAFF.

The rearrangement uses TRBV19 and TRBJ2-1; as DNA is missing, the TRBD1 call by TCRdb cannot be tested. This CDR3 contains 16 residues. CDR1 and CDR2 (germline): LNHDA, SQIVND (reference sequence). The CDR3 here is CASSARAPGGWNEQFF.

This rearrangement joins TRBV7-2 to TRBJ2-7; TCRdb names TRBD1, which stays unverified in the absence of DNA. The CDR3 length is 16 residues. CDR1 is SGHTA and CDR2 is FQGNSA in the germline V gene. The CDR3 sequence: CASSPPWGQGAYEQYF.

The chain carries TRBV28 and TRBJ2-7. The CDR3 spans 13 residues. Germline CDR1 MDHEN, CDR2 SYDVKM. CDR3 residues: CASSYSFVDEQYF.

The chain uses TRBV6-6 and TRBJ2-7; TCRdb reports TRBD1, a call that lacks DNA to check it against. CDR1 is MNHNY and CDR2 is SVGAGI in the germline V gene (reference sequence). The CDR3 is 14 residues long. Here the CDR3 reads CASSYSIRGYEQYF.

The chain combines TRBV28 with TRBJ2-1; TCRdb picks TRBD1, but there is no DNA to check that call. Germline CDR1 and CDR2: MDHEN and SYDVKM. This CDR3 contains 11 residues. CDR3 sequence reads: CASGVPHEQFF.

V usage is TRBV27 and J usage is TRBJ1-2; the TRBD1 assignment by TCRdb is unverifiable without DNA. This CDR3 has 16 residues. Germline CDR1 is MNHEY and CDR2 is SMNVEV (reference sequence). The CDR3 sequence is CASKLQGAGRTYGYTF.